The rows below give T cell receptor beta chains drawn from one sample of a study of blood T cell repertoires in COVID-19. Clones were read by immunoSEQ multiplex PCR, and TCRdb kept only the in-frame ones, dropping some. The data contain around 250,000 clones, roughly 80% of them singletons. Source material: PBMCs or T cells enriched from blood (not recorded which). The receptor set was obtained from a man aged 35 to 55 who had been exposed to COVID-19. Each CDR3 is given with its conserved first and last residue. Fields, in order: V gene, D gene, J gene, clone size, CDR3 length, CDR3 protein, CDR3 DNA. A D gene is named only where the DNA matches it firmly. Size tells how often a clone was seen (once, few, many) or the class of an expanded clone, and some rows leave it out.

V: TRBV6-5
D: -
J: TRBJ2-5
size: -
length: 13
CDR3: CASSPGAQGTQYF
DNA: TGTGCCAGCAGTCCTGGGGCCCAAGGGACCCAGTACTTC

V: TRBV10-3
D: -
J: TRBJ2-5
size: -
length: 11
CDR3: CAISGGETQYF
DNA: TGTGCCATCAGTGGAGGGGAGACCCAGTACTTC

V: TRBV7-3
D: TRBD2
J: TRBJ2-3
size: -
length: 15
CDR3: CATAPGGFGTDTQYF
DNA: TGTGCCACCGCGCCGGGGGGTTTCGGCACAGATACGCAGTATTTT

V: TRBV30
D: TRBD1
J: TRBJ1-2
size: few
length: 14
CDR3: CAWSGGVQGDGYTF
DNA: TGTGCCTGGAGTGGAGGTGTTCAGGGGGATGGCTACACCTTC

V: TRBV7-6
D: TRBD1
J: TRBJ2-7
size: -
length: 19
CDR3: CASSHARGQGLRLPGEQYF
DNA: TGTGCCAGCAGCCACGCTCGGGGACAGGGTCTAAGGTTACCGGGGGAGCAGTACTTC

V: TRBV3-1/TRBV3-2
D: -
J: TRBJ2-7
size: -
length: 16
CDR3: CASSWPGAGKAYEQYF
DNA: TGTGCCAGCAGCTGGCCCGGGGCGGGAAAGGCGTACGAGCAGTACTTC

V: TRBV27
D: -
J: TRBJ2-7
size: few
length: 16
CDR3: CASSLSQPGALYEQYF
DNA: TGTGCCAGCAGTTTATCTCAGCCAGGCGCCCTTTACGAGCAGTACTTC

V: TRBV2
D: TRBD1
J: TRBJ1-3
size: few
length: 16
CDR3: CASSGLLQGAGNTIYF
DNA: TGTGCCAGCAGTGGACTCCTACAGGGGGCTGGAAACACCATATATTTT

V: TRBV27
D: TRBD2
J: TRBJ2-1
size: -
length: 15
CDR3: CASSSTSGTGYEQFF
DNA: TGTGCCAGCAGTTCTACTAGCGGGACCGGCTATGAGCAGTTCTTC

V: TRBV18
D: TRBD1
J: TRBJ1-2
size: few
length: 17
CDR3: CASSPVTGGTKLNGYTF
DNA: TGTGCCAGCTCACCAGTGACAGGGGGAACGAAATTAAATGGCTACACCTTC

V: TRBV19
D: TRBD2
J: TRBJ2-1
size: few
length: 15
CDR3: CASSIHSGAYNEQFF
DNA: TGTGCCAGTAGTATACATAGCGGGGCTTACAATGAGCAGTTCTTC

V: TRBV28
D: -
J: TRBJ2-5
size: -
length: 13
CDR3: CASSYGTSETQYF
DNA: TGTGCCAGCAGTTACGGGACATCAGAGACCCAGTACTTC

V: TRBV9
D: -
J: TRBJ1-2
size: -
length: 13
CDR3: CASSAGKGYGYTF
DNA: TGTGCCAGCAGCGCGGGGAAAGGGTACGGCTACACCTTC

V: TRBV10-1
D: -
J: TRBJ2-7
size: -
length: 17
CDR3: CASSESKWPRSGYEQYF
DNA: TGCGCCAGCAGTGAGTCGAAGTGGCCCAGGAGCGGATACGAGCAGTACTTC

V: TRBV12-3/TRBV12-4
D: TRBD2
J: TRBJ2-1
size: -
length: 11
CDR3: CASSTGTSQFF
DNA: TGTGCCAGCAGTACCGGGACTAGCCAGTTCTTC

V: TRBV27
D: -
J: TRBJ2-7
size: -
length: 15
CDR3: CASSLRADLFYEQYF
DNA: TGTGCCAGCAGTTTGAGGGCCGACCTATTCTACGAGCAGTACTTC

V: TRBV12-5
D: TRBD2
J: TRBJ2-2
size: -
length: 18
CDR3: CASGSLAGLVLVTGELFF
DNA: TGTGCTAGTGGTTCACTAGCGGGATTGGTGTTGGTTACCGGGGAGCTGTTTTTT

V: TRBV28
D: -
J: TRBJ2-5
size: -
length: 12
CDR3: CASGDTQETQYF
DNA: TGTGCCAGCGGGGACACCCAAGAGACCCAGTACTTC

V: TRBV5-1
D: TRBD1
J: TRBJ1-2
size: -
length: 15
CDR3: CASSYPTGSNYGYTF
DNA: TGCGCCAGCAGCTACCCGACAGGGAGTAACTATGGCTACACCTTC

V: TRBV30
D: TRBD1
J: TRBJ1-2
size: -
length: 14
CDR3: CAWKTGAGSYGYTF
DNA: TGTGCCTGGAAGACAGGGGCAGGTAGCTATGGCTACACCTTC

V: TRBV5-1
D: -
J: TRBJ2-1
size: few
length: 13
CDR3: CASSLGQMNEQFF
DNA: TGCGCCAGCAGCTTGGGACAGATGAATGAGCAGTTCTTC

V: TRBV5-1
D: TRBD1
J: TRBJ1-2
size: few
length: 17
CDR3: CASSLAGGTGKGDGYTF
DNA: TGCGCCAGCAGCTTGGCTGGCGGGACAGGAAAAGGTGATGGCTACACCTTC

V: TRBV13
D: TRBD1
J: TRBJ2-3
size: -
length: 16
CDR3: CASSLVGQGSRDTQYF
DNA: TGTGCCAGCAGCTTAGTCGGACAGGGGTCGAGGGATACGCAGTATTTT

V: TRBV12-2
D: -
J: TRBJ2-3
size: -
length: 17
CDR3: CASRLAQGARGPDTQYF
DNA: TGTGCAAGTCGCTTAGCACAGGGGGCCCGGGGCCCAGATACGCAGTATTTT

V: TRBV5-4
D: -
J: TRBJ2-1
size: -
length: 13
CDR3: CASSSRTYNEQFF
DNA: TGTGCCAGCAGCTCTAGGACCTACAATGAGCAGTTCTTC

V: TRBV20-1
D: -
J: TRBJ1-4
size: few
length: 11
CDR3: CSALRGEKLFF
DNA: TGCAGTGCTTTGCGAGGGGAAAAACTGTTTTTT

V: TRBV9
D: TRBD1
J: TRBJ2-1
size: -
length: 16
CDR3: CASSAGQTGPYNEQFF
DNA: TGTGCCAGCAGCGCGGGACAGACGGGCCCGTACAATGAGCAGTTCTTC

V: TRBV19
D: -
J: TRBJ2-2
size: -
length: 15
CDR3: CASRRTERNTGELFF
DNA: TGTGCCAGTAGGAGGACAGAGAGGAACACCGGGGAGCTGTTTTTT

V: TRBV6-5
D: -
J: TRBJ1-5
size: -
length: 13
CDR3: CASSPLNGQPQHF
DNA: TGTGCCAGCAGTCCCCTTAACGGTCAGCCCCAGCATTTT

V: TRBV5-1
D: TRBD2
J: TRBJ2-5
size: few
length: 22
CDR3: CASSSTQRRSSGRAPFGETQYF
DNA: TGCGCCAGCAGCTCAACCCAACGAAGATCTAGCGGGAGGGCCCCTTTCGGGGAGACCCAGTACTTC

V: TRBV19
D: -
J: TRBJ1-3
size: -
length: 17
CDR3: CASSINLLAGSGNTIYF
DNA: TGTGCCAGTAGTATTAACCTTTTGGCAGGCTCTGGAAACACCATATATTTT

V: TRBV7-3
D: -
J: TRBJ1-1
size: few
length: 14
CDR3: CASSLQGTSAEAFF
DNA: TGTGCCAGCAGCTTACAGGGTACGTCGGCTGAAGCTTTCTTT

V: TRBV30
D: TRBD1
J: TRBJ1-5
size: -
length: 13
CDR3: CAGAGGRNQPQHF
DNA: TGTGCCGGGGCAGGGGGGCGGAATCAGCCCCAGCATTTT

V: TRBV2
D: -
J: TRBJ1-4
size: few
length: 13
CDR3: CATLMGRGEKLFF
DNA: TGTGCCACCCTGATGGGCAGGGGAGAAAAACTGTTTTTT

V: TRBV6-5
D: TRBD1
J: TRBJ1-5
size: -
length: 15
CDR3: CASSLRDRGDQPQHF
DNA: TGTGCCAGCAGCCTCCGGGACAGGGGCGATCAGCCCCAGCATTTT

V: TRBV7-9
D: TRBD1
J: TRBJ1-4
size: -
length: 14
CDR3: CASSLEGGNEKLFF
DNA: TGTGCCAGCAGCTTAGAAGGGGGCAACGAAAAACTGTTTTTT

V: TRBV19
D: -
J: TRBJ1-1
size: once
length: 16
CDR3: CASSILKGVPNTEAFF
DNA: TGTGCCAGTAGTATTTTAAAAGGGGTCCCGAACACTGAAGCTTTCTTT

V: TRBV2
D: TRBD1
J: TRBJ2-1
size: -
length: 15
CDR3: CASSDRDRGINEQFF
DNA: TGTGCCAGCAGTGACCGGGACAGGGGAATCAATGAGCAGTTCTTC

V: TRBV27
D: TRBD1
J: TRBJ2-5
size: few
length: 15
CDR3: CASSSRGRGRETQYF
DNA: TGTGCCAGCAGTTCTAGGGGCAGGGGGCGGGAGACCCAGTACTTC

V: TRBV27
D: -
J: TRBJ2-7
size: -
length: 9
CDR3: CASYYEQYF
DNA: TGTGCCAGCTATTACGAGCAGTACTTC

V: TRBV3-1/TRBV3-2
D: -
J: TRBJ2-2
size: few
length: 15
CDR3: CASTKGSRDTGELFF
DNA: TGTGCCAGCACTAAAGGGAGTCGTGACACCGGGGAGCTGTTTTTT

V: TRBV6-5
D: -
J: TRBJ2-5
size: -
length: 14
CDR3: CATSGEIRGETQYF
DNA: TGTGCCACCTCGGGGGAAATAAGGGGAGAGACCCAGTACTTC

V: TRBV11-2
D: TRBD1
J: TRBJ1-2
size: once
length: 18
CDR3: CASSLPRDRPSSGDGYTF
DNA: TGTGCCAGCAGTCTACCCCGGGACAGGCCATCCTCGGGGGATGGCTACACCTTC

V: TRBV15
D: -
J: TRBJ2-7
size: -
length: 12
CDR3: CATSEQRDEQYF
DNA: TGTGCCACCAGCGAGCAACGCGACGAGCAGTACTTC

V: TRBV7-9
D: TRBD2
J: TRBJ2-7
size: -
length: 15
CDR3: CASSSPRGRSYEQYF
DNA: TGTGCCAGCAGCTCCCCCCGCGGGAGGTCCTACGAGCAGTACTTC

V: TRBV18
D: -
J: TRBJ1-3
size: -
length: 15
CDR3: CASLPFQGGGNTIYF
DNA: TGTGCCAGCTTGCCGTTCCAGGGTGGTGGAAACACCATATATTTT

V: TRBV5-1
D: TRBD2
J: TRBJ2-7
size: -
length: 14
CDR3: CASSLPSGSYEQYF
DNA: TGCGCCAGCAGTCTGCCTAGCGGGTCCTACGAGCAGTACTTC

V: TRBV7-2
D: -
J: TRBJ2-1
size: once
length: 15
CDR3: CASSLFFGSRDEQFF
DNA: TGTGCCAGCAGCTTATTTTTCGGGAGTCGGGATGAGCAGTTCTTC

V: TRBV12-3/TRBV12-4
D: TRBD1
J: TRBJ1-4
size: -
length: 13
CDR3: CASRKTGSVKLFF
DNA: TGTGCCAGCAGAAAGACAGGGAGCGTAAAACTGTTTTTT

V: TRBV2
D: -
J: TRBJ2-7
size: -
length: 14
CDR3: CASSGRTGSYEQYF
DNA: TGTGCCAGCAGTGGGAGGACTGGATCCTACGAGCAGTACTTC

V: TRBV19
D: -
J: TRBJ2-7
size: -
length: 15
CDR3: CASSIDSQPGREQYF
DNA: TGTGCCAGTAGTATAGATTCCCAACCAGGCCGGGAGCAGTACTTC

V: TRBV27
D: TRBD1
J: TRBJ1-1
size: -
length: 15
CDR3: CASSLATGLNTEAFF
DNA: TGTGCCAGCAGTTTGGCGACAGGGCTGAACACTGAAGCTTTCTTT

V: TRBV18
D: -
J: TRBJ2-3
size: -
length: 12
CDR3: CASFRGRDTQYF
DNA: TGTGCCAGCTTTAGGGGCAGAGATACGCAGTATTTT

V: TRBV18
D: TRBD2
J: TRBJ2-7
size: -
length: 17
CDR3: CASSPRGTSGIGYEQYF
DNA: TGTGCCAGCTCACCAAGGGGGACTAGCGGGATTGGCTACGAGCAGTACTTC

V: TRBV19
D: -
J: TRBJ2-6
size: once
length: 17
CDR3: CASSVDRSISGANVLTF
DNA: TGTGCCAGTAGTGTAGACAGGTCGATTTCTGGGGCCAACGTCCTGACTTTC

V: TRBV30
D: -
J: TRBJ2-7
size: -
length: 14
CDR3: CAWSPGQRAYEQYF
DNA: TGTGCCTGGAGTCCCGGACAGCGTGCCTACGAGCAGTACTTC

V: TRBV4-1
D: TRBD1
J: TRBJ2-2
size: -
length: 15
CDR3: CASSHTTGAVGELFF
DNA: TGCGCCAGCAGCCACACGACAGGGGCGGTCGGGGAGCTGTTTTTT

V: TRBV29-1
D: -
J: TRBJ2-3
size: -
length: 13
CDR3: CSVKRVLTDTQYF
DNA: TGCAGCGTTAAGAGGGTTCTCACAGATACGCAGTATTTT

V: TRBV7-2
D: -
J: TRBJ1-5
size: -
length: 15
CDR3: CASSSLNKRVQPQHF
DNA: TGTGCCAGCAGCTCACTCAACAAACGGGTACAGCCCCAGCATTTT

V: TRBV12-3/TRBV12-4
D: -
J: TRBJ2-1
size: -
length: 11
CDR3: CASSPQVEQFF
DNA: TGTGCCAGCAGTCCACAAGTTGAGCAGTTCTTC